A single sample gave rise to the 15 T cell receptor beta chains below, sequenced in a study of tumour-infiltrating T cells in Burkitt lymphoma. Clones were read by immunoSEQ multiplex PCR, and TCRdb kept only the in-frame ones, dropping some. This table holds 13,000 to 15,000 clones, 75% found once. What was sequenced was tumor tissue. All receptors derive from a human donor with diffuse large B-cell lymphoma.

This clone was recorded a few times. V and J are TRBV6-5 and TRBJ1-2; tentatively, D is TRBD1 (6 bases). This CDR3 is built from 16 residues. Trimming left V 0 bases short and J 4 bases short, with 15 bases between. Per germline, CDR1 MNHEY and CDR2 SVGAGI. CDR3 nucleotide sequence: TGTGCCAGCAGTTACTCCTCAGGGGATTCCGTCTATGGCTACACCTTC. Amino acids: CASSYSSGDSVYGYTF.

Concerning this clone itself: This CDR3 is also generated by other DNA sequences in the sample. The CDR3 loop reads CASSGTLMNTEAFF. CDR3 nucleotide sequence: TGCGCCAGCAGCGGTACCCTCATGAACACTGAAGCTTTCTTT. The V call is TRBV5-1, the J call TRBJ1-1; D gene uncertain. Germline V gene sequence: CDR1 SGHRS, CDR2 YFSETQ. CDR3 size: 14 residues. The V end lost 4 bases, the J end lost 0 bases, and 10 bases lay between the germline ends.

This chain uses TRBV5-3 with TRBJ2-7, with D unresolved. TRBV5-3 is classed as an ORF, of uncertain function. This CDR3 has 16 amino acids. The ends were cut back, 1 base at V and 3 bases at J, with 17 bases in the middle. CDR3 sequence: CARSLSPDFTYYEQYV. The CDR3, as DNA: TGTGCCAGAAGCTTGTCCCCAGACTTTACCTACTACGAGCAGTACGTC.

The chain recombines TRBV30 with TRBJ2-1; 8 nucleotides match TRBD2. Germline V lookup: CDR1 GTSNPN, CDR2 SVGIG (reference sequence). Losses at the gene ends were 0 bases for V and 5 bases for J; bases not matched to a gene: 18. The CDR3 is 19 residues long. In nucleotides, the CDR3 is TGTGCCTGGAGTGTAGGGTCTCTCGTAGCGGGGTGGGCTGACAATGAGCAGTTCTTC. It translates to CAWSVGSLVAGWADNEQFF.

The V gene is TRBV19, the J gene TRBJ2-1, with 12 nucleotides matching TRBD2. The V segment lost 7 bases and the J segment 5 bases; nucleotides outside the gene matches: 6. The CDR3 sequence is 15 residues long. The germline gives CDR1 LNHDA, CDR2 SQIVND (reference sequence). The DNA of the CDR3 is TGTGCCAGTACCCCGACTAGCGGGAGCCACAATGAGCAGTTCTTC. It specifies CASTPTSGSHNEQFF.

V and J are TRBV18 and TRBJ1-5; D uncertain. There are 14 residues in the CDR3. Germline CDR1 and CDR2: KGHSH and LQKENI. Deletions cut 0 bases from V and 5 bases from J, with 8 bases between. The CDR3 protein is CASSPPGPDQPQHF. In nucleotides, the CDR3 is TGTGCCAGCTCACCACCGGGCCCTGATCAGCCCCAGCATTTT.

In DNA, the CDR3 is TGTGCCAGCAGCCCCGGGCCCGCGGGGACCTACGAGCAGTACTTC. Translating it yields CASSPGPAGTYEQYF. This chain uses TRBV7-9 with TRBJ2-7, with D possibly matching TRBD2 (6 bases). Germline values: CDR1 SEHNR, CDR2 FQNEAQ (reference sequence). V gave up 5 bases and J gave up 2 bases, with 16 bases separating them. This CDR3 comprises 15 residues.

The chain couples TRBV19 to TRBJ1-5; D is uncertain. Trimming left V 5 bases short and J 6 bases short, with 11 bases between. In germline, CDR1 is LNHDA, CDR2 SQIVND (reference sequence). CDR3 length equals 13 residues. The CDR3 coding sequence is TGTGCCAGTAGTCCCCAATCCACTCAGCCCCAGCATTTT. This sequence encodes CASSPQSTQPQHF.

The gene calls are TRBV27 and TRBJ2-7, with D possibly being TRBD2 (6 bases). Germline assignment: CDR1 MNHEY and CDR2 SMNVEV (reference sequence). V was clipped by 5 bases and J by 6 bases, with 11 bases between them. The CDR3 runs 12 residues. The CDR3 DNA follows: TGTGCCAGCAGTACGGGACTGTCCGAGCAGTACTTC. Amino acids: CASSTGLSEQYF.

This clone was detected a few times. The chain uses TRBV30 and TRBJ2-6; a weak D match, TRBD1 (6 bases). V gave up 5 bases and J gave up 0 bases, with 11 bases separating them. The CDR3 is 15 residues long. Looked up from germline, CDR1 is GTSNPN and CDR2 is SVGIG (reference sequence). CDR3 in amino acids: CAWGTGTSGANVLTF. The CDR3 bases are TGTGCCTGGGGTACAGGGACCTCTGGGGCCAACGTCCTGACTTTC.

CDR3 DNA sequence: TGTGCCAGCAGCTTCCGGGACTTCTCCCCTGGGGGCTACACCTTC. It encodes CASSFRDFSPGGYTF. This chain connects TRBV5-5 to TRBJ1-2; D possibly corresponds to TRBD1 (5 bases). Germline V gene lookup returns CDR1 SGHKS and CDR2 YYEKEE (reference sequence). The CDR3 consists of 15 residues. V was clipped by 2 bases and J by 8 bases, with 19 bases between them.

The chain combines TRBV27 with TRBJ2-4; D possibly corresponds to TRBD2 (5 bases). Germline assignment: CDR1 MNHEY and CDR2 SMNVEV (reference sequence). Trimming cost V 3 bases and J 6 bases, with 12 bases left between them. CDR3 length: 14 amino acids. The DNA of the CDR3 is TGTGCCAGCAGTTTTACCCCGGCGGGAAACATTCAGTACTTC. This translates into CASSFTPAGNIQYF.

By share, this clone ranks as medium-sized. The J gene is TRBJ2-3, the V gene TRBV20-1; D unclear. This CDR3 spans 9 amino acids. Germline-derived CDR1 and CDR2 are DFQATT and SNEGSKA (reference sequence). V was clipped by 7 bases and J by 2 bases, with 1 base between them. The CDR3 DNA reads as TGCAGTGTCACAGATACGCAGTATTTT. This sequence encodes CSVTDTQYF.

The chain joins TRBV5-6 to TRBJ2-7; 7 bases align to TRBD1. The CDR3 loop spans 16 amino acids. CDR1 SGHDT and CDR2 YYEEEE come from the germline V gene. With 0 bases clipped from V and 7 bases from J, the junction kept 13 bases outside the gene matches. The CDR3 DNA reads as TGTGCCAGCAGCTTGGGCCAGGGGGTAACCCTTGGGGAGCAGTACGTC. Amino acids: CASSLGQGVTLGEQYV.

This clone came up once. V gene TRBV27 combines with J gene TRBJ1-3; D may be TRBD1 (5 bases). Germline CDR1 MNHEY, CDR2 SMNVEV (reference sequence). Trimming removed 5 bases from V and 0 bases from J, with 17 bases in between. This CDR3 comprises 17 residues. The CDR3 DNA sequence: TGTGCCAGCAGTCGAGAACCCTGGGGGTACTCTGGAAACACCATATATTTT. Translating gives CASSREPWGYSGNTIYF.